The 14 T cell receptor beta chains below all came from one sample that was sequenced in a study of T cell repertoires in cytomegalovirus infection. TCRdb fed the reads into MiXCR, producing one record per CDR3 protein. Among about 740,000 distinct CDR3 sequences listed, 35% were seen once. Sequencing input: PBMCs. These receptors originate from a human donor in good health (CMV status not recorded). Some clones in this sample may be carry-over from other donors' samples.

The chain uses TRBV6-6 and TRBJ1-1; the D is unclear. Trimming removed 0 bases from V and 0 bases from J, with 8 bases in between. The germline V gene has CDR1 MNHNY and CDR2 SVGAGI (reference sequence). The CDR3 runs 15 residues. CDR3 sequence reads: CASSYSKLLNTEAFF. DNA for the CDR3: TGTGCCAGCAGTTACTCCAAACTCTTGAACACTGAAGCTTTCTTT.

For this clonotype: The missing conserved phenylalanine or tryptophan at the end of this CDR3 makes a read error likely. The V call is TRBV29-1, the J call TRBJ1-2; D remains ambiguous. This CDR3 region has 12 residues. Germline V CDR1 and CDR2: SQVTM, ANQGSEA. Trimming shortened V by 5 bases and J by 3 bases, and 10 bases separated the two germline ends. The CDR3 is CSVTFGDYGYTL. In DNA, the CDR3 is TGCAGCGTTACATTCGGGGACTATGGCTACACCTTA.

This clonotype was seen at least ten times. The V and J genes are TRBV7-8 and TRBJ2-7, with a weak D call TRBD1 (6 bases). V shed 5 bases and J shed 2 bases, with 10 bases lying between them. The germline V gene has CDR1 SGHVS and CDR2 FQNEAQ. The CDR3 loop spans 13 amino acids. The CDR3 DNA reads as TGTGCCAGCAGCCACAGGGACCCCTACGAGCAGTACTTC. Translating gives CASSHRDPYEQYF.

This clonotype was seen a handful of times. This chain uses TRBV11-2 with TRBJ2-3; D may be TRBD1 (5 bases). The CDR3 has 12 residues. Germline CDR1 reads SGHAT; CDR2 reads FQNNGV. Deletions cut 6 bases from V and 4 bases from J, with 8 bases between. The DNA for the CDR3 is TGTGCCAGCAGGGGGCCTTCAGATACGCAGTATTTT. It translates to CASRGPSDTQYF.

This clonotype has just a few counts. Written as DNA, the CDR3 is TGTGCCAGCAGCTCGGGACAGACTTCTTATAATTCACCCCTCCACTTT. Protein sequence: CASSSGQTSYNSPLHF. V usage is TRBV7-9 and J usage is TRBJ1-6; TRBD1 aligns across 7 bases. Germline CDR1 is SEHNR and CDR2 is FQNEAQ (reference sequence). V gave up 4 bases and J gave up 4 bases; unmatched junction bases: 7. This CDR3 is built from 16 residues.

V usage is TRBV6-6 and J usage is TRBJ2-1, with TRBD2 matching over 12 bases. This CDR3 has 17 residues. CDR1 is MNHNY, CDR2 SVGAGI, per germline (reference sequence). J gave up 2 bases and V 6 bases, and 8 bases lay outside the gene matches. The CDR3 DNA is TGTGCCAGCAGCCTAGCGGGAGGGCCTTGGCCCTACAATGAGCAGTTCTTC. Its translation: CASSLAGGPWPYNEQFF.

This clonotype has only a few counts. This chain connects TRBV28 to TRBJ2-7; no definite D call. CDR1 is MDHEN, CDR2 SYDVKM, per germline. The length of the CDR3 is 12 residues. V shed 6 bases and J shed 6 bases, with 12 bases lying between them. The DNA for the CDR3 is TGTGCCAGCAGCACAGTTCAGTTCGAGCAGTACTTC. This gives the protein CASSTVQFEQYF.

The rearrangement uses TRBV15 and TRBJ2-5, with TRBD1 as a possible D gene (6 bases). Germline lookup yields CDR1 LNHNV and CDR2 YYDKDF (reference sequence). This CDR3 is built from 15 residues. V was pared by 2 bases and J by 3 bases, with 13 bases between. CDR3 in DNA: TGTGCCACCAGCAGACATCGGTCAGGGGAAGAGACCCAGTACTTC. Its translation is CATSRHRSGEETQYF.

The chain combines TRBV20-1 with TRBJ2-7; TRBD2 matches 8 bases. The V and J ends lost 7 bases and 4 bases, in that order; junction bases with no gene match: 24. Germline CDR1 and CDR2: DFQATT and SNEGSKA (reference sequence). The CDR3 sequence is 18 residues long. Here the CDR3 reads CSGVRRGGRTLNSYEQYF. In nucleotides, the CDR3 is TGCAGTGGAGTCCGAAGGGGCGGGAGGACCCTAAACTCTTACGAGCAGTACTTC.

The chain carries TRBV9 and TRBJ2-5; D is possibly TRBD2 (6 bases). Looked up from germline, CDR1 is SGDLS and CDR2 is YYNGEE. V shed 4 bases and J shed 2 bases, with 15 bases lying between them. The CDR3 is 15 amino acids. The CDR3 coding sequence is TGTGCCAGCAGCCGATACGGGACTCAACAAGAGACCCAGTACTTC. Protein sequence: CASSRYGTQQETQYF.

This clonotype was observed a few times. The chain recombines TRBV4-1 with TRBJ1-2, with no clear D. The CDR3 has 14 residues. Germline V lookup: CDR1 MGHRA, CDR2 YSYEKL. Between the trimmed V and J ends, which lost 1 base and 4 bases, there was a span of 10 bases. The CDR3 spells CASSQGAGSYGYTF. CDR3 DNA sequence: TGCGCCAGCAGCCAAGGTGCCGGATCCTATGGCTACACCTTC.

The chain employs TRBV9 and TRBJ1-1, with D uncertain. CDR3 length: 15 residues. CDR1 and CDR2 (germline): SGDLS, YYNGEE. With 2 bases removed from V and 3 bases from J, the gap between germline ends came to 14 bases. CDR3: CASSVAGRLDTEAFF. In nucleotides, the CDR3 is TGTGCCAGCAGCGTTGCAGGTCGGCTCGACACTGAAGCTTTCTTT.

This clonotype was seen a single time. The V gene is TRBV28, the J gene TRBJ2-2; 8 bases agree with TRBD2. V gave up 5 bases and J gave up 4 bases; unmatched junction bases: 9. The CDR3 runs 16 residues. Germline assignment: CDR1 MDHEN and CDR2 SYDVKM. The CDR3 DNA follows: TGTGCCAGCAGTCTCCGGACTAGCCGACGCACCGGGGAGCTGTTTTTT. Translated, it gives CASSLRTSRRTGELFF. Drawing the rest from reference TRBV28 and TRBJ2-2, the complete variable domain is DVKVTQSSRYLVKRTGEKVFLECVQDMDHENMFWYRQDPGLGLRLIYFSYDVKMKEKGDIPEGYSVSREKKERFSLILESASTNQTSMYLCASSLRTSRRTGELFFGEGSRLTVL.

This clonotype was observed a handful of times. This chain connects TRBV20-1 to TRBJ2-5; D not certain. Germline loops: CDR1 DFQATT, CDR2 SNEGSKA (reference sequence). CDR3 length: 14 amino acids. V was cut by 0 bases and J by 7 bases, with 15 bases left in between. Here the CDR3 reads CSARDLRAPGTQYF. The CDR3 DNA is TGCAGTGCTAGAGATCTTAGGGCCCCTGGGACCCAGTACTTC.